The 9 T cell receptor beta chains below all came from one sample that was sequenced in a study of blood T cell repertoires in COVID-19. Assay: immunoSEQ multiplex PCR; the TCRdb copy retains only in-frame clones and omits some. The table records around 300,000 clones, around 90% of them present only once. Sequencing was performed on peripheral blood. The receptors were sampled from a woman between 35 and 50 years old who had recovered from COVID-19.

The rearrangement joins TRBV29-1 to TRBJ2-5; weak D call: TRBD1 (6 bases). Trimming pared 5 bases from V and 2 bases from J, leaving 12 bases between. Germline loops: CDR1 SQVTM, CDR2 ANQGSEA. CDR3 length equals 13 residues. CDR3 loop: CSVQGLGQETQYF. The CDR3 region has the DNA TGCAGCGTTCAGGGGCTGGGGCAAGAGACCCAGTACTTC.

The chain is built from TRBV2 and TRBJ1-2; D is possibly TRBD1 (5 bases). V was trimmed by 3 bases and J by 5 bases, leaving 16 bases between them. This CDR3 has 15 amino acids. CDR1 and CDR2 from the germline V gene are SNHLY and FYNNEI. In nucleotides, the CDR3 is TGTGCCAGCAGTGACCCTCGGGGGGGACTATATGGCTACACCTTC. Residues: CASSDPRGGLYGYTF.

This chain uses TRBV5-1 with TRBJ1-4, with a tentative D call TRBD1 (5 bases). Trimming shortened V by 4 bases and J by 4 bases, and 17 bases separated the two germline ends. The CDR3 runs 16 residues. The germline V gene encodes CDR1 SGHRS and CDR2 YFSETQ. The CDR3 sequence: CASSPGVGGSNEKLFF. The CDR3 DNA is TGCGCCAGCAGCCCGGGGGTCGGGGGAAGTAATGAAAAACTGTTTTTT.

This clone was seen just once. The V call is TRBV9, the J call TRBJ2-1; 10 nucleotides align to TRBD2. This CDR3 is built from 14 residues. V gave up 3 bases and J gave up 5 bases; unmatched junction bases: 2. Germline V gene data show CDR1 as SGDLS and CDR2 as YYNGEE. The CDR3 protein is CASSAGLANNEQFF. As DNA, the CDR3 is TGTGCCAGCAGCGCGGGACTAGCGAACAATGAGCAGTTCTTC. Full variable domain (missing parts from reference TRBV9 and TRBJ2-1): DSGVTQTPKHLITATGQRVTLRCSPRSGDLSVYWYQQSLDQGLQFLIQYYNGEERAKGNILERFSAQQFPDLHSELNLSSLELGDSALYFCASSAGLANNEQFFGPGTRLTVL.

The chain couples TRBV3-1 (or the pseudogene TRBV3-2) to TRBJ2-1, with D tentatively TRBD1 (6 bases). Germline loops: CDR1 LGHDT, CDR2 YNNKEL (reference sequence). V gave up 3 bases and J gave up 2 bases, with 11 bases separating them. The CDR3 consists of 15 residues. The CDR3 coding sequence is TGTGCCAGCAGCCAGGGGGCGGCTGCCTACAATGAGCAGTTCTTC. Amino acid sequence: CASSQGAAAYNEQFF.

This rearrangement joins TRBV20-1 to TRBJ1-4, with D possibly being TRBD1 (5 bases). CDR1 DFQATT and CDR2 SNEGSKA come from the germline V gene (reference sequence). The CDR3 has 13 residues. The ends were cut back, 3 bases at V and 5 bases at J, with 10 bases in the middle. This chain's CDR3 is CSASAGLNEKLFF. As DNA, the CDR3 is TGCAGTGCTAGTGCAGGGTTAAATGAAAAACTGTTTTTT.

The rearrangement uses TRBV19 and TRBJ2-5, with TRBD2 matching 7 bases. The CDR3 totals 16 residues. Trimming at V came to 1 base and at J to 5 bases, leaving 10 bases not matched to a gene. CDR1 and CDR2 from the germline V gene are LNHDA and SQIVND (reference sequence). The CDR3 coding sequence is TGTGCCAGTAGTATAGGGGGGAGGGCTCCCACCGAGACCCAGTACTTC. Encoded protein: CASSIGGRAPTETQYF. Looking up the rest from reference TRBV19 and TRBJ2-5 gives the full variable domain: DGGITQSPKYLFRKEGQNVTLSCEQNLNHDAMYWYRQDPGQGLRLIYYSQIVNDFQKGDIAEGYSVSREKKESFPLTVTSAQKNPTAFYLCASSIGGRAPTETQYFGPGTRLLVL.

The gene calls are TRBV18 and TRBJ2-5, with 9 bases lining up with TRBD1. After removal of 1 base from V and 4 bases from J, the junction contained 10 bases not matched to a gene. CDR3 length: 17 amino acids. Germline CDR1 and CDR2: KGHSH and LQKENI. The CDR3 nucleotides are TGTGCCAGCTCACCACGGACAGGGGATGCGGGAAGAGAGACCCAGTACTTC. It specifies CASSPRTGDAGRETQYF. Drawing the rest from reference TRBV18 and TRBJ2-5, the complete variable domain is NAGVMQNPRHLVRRRGQEARLRCSPMKGHSHVYWYRQLPEEGLKFMVYLQKENIIDESGMPKERFSAEFPKEGPSILRIQQVVRGDSAAYFCASSPRTGDAGRETQYFGPGTRLLVL.

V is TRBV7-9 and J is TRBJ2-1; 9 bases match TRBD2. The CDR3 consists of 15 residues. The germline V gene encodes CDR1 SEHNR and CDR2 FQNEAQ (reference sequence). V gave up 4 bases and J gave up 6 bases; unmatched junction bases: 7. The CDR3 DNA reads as TGTGCCAGCAGCTCGCGGGAGGGAGTCTTCAATGAGCAGTTCTTC. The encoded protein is CASSSREGVFNEQFF.